The 3 T cell receptor beta chains reported below all come from one sample, sequenced in a study of blood T cell repertoires in COVID-19. Assay used: immunoSEQ multiplex PCR; TCRdb lists only in-frame clones, some missing. In the table there are about 150,000 clones, roughly 80% of which are singletons. Sequenced input: peripheral blood. The receptors here all came from a man aged 50 to 59 with active or convalescent COVID-19.

This clone was observed many times. V usage is TRBV10-1 and J usage is TRBJ2-2; 12 bases are a match to TRBD2. Germline loops: CDR1 WNHNN, CDR2 SYGVQD (reference sequence). The CDR3 contains 17 residues. Losses at the gene ends were 2 bases for V and 4 bases for J; bases not matched to a gene: 5. The DNA for the CDR3 is TGCGCCAGCAGTGAGGCCACTAGCGGGAGGTTCACCGGGGAGCTGTTTTTT. Its protein is CASSEATSGRFTGELFF.

The chain employs TRBV5-5 and TRBJ2-1; tentatively, D is TRBD2 (7 bases). The germline V and J ends were trimmed by 2 bases and 9 bases, with 12 bases remaining between them. CDR1 is SGHKS and CDR2 is YYEKEE in the germline V gene (reference sequence). The CDR3 extends over 13 amino acids. CDR3: CASSFYREGEQFF. In DNA form, the CDR3 reads TGTGCCAGCAGCTTTTACAGGGAGGGTGAGCAGTTCTTC.

The count of this clone is one. V usage is TRBV7-2 and J usage is TRBJ2-2; possible D gene TRBD2, 5 bases. V was clipped by 5 bases and J by 0 bases, with 13 bases between them. This CDR3 contains 16 residues. Germline CDR1 reads SGHTA; CDR2 reads FQGNSA. CDR3 nucleotides: TGTGCCAGCAGCCCTAGCCCGGGCGCGAACACCGGGGAGCTGTTTTTT. Amino acids: CASSPSPGANTGELFF.